The sequence of this T cell receptor beta chain was determined in a study of blood T cell repertoires in COVID-19. Study overall: Some COVID-19 samples were acute and others convalescent; all came from the United States, Italy and Spain. In each case, the material was cDNA or gDNA derived from T cells, B-cell-depleted T cells, or PBMCs.

Seattle enrolled patients during active infection and tracked them longitudinally. Per the original data handling: Scientists estimated how many nucleated cells there were by amplifying reference gene primers. The data were produced by immunoSEQ multiplex PCR, yet TCRdb's version contains in-frame clones alone and is incomplete. The D gene and trimming were derived from the DNA, and the V and J assignments and clone size from that table. In the table there are about 170,000 clones, about 86% of which are singletons. V lost 5 bases to trimming and J lost 0 bases, with 11 bases between them. Germline V gives CDR1 SGHTA, CDR2 FQGNSA. CDR3 length: 15 residues.

The gene calls are TRBV7-2 and TRBJ1-5; D may be TRBD1 (6 bases). The sample comprised peripheral blood. The clonotype comes from a woman in her sixties or seventies with COVID-19, enrolled during active disease. The DNA of the CDR3 is TGTGCCAGCAGCGCGAGGACAGTTAGCAATCAGCCCCAGCATTTT. As protein: CASSARTVSNQPQHF.